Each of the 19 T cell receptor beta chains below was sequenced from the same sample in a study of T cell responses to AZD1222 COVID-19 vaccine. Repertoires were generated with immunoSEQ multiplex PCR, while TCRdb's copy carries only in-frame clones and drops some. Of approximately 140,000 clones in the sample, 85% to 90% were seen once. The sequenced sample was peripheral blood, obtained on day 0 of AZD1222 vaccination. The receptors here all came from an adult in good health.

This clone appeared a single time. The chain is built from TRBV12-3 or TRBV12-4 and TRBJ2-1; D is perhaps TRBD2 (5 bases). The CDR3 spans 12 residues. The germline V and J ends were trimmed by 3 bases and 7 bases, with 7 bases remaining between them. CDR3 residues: CASSFRGNEQFF. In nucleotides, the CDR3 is TGTGCCAGCAGTTTCCGGGGTAATGAGCAGTTCTTC.

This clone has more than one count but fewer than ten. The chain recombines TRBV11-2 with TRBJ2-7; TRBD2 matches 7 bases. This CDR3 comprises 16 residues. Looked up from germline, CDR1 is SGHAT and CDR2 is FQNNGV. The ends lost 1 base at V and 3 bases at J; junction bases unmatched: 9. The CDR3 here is CASSLVRGESIYEQYF. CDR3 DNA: TGTGCCAGCAGCTTAGTACGGGGGGAGAGCATCTACGAGCAGTACTTC. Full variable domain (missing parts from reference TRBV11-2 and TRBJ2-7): EAGVAQSPRYKIIEKRQSVAFWCNPISGHATLYWYQQILGQGPKLLIQFQNNGVVDDSQLPKDRFSAERLKGVDSTLKIQPAKLEDSAVYLCASSLVRGESIYEQYFGPGTRLTVT.

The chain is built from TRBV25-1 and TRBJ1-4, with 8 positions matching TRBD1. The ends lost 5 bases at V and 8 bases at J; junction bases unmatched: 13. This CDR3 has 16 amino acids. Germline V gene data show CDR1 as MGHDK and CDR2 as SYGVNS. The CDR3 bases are TGTGCCAGCAGTCCCCGGACAGGGAGACTTGGGGAAAAACTGTTTTTT. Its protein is CASSPRTGRLGEKLFF.

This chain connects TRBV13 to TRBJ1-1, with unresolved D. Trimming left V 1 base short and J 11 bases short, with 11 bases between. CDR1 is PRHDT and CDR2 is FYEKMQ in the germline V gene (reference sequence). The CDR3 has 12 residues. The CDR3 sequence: CASSLARAPAFF. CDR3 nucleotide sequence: TGTGCCAGCAGCTTAGCTCGGGCTCCGGCTTTCTTT.

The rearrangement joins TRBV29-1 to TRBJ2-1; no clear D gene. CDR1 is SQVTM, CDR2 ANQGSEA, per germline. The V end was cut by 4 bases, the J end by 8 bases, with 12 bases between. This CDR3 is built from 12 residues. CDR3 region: CSVGRVGYEQFF. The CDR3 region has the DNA TGCAGCGTTGGTAGGGTAGGGTATGAGCAGTTCTTC.

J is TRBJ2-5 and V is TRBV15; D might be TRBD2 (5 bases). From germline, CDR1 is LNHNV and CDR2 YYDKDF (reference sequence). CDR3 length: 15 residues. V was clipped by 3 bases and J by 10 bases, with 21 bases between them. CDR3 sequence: CATSSNKLLSGDQYF. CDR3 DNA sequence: TGTGCCACCAGCAGTAACAAACTCTTAAGCGGAGACCAGTACTTC. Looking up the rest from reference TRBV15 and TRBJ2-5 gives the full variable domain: DAMVIQNPRYQVTQFGKPVTLSCSQTLNHNVMYWYQQKSSQAPKLLFHYYDKDFNNEADTPDNFQSRRPNTSFCFLDIRSPGLGDTAMYLCATSSNKLLSGDQYFGPGTRLLVL.

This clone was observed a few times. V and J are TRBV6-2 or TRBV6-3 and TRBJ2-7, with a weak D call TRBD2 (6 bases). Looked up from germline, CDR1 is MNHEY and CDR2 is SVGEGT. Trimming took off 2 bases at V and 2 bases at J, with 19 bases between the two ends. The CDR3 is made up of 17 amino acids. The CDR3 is CASSYRPGEERTYEQYF. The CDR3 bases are TGTGCCAGCAGTTACCGCCCTGGGGAGGAAAGGACCTACGAGCAGTACTTC.

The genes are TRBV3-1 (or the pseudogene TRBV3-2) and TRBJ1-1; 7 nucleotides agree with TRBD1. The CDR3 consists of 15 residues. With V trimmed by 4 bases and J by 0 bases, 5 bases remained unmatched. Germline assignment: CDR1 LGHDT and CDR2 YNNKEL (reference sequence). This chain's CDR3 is CASSPHRGLNTEAFF. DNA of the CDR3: TGTGCCAGCAGCCCGCACAGGGGTTTGAACACTGAAGCTTTCTTT.

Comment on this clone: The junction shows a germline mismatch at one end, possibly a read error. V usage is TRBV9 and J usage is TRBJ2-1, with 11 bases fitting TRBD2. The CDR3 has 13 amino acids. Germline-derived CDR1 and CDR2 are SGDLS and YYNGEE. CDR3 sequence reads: CASSGRAINEQFF. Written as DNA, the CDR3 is TGTGCCAGTAGCGGGAGGGCCATCAATGAGCAGTTCTTC.

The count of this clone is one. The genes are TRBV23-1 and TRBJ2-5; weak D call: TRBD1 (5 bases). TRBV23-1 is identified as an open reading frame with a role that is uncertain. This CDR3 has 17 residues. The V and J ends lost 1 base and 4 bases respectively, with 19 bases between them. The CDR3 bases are TGCGCCAGCAGTCAATGCCCAGCCAGGGTGATAGGAGAGACCCAGTACTTC. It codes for CASSQCPARVIGETQYF.

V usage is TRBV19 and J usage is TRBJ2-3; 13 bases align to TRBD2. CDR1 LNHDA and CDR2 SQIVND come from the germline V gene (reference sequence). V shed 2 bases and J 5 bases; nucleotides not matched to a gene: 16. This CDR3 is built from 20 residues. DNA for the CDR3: TGTGCCAGTAGTATAATTGTAACTACCGGGACTAGCGGGAAGGGAGATACGCAGTATTTT. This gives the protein CASSIIVTTGTSGKGDTQYF.

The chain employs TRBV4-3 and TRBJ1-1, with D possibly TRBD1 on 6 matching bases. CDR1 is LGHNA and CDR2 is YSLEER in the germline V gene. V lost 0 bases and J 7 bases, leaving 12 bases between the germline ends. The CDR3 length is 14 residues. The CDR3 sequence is CASSQENRVGEAFF. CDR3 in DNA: TGCGCCAGCAGCCAAGAAAACAGGGTCGGTGAAGCTTTCTTT.

The CDR3 is CASSPEGNYGYTF. CDR3 DNA sequence: TGTGCCAGCAGCCCGGAGGGGAATTATGGCTACACCTTC. The genes are TRBV7-9 and TRBJ1-2, with D maybe TRBD1 (5 bases). The CDR3 sequence is 13 residues long. V gave up 5 bases and J gave up 5 bases, with 12 bases separating them. From germline, CDR1 is SEHNR and CDR2 FQNEAQ (reference sequence). The variable domain in full, with the rest retrieved from reference TRBV7-9 and TRBJ1-2, is DTGVSQNPRHKITKRGQNVTFRCDPISEHNRLYWYRQTLGQGPEFLTYFQNEAQLEKSRLLSDRFSAERPKGSFSTLEIQRTEQGDSAMYLCASSPEGNYGYTFGSGTRLTVV.

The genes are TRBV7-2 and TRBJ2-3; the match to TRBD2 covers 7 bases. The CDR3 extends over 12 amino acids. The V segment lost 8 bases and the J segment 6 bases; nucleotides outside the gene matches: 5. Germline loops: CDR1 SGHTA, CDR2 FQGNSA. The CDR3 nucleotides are TGTGCCAGCGGGAGGGCCTCGGATACGCAGTATTTT. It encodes CASGRASDTQYF.

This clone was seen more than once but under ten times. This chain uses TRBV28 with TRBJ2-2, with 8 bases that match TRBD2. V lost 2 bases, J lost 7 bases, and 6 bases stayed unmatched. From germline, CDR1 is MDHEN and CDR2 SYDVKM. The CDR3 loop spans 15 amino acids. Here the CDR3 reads CASSLPGGVGGELFF. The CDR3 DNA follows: TGTGCCAGCAGTTTACCCGGGGGGGTTGGCGGGGAGCTGTTTTTT.

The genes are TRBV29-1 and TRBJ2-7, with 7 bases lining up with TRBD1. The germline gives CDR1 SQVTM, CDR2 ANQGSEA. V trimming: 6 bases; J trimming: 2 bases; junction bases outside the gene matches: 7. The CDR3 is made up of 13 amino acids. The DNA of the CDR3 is TGCAGCGTCCCAGGGGGAGTCCCCTACGAGCAGTACTTC. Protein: CSVPGGVPYEQYF.

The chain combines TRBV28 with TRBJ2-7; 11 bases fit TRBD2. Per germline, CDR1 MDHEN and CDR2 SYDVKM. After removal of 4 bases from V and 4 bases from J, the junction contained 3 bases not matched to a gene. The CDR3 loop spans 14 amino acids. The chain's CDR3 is CASSSGTSGYEQYF. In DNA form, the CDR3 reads TGTGCCAGCAGTTCGGGGACTAGCGGATACGAGCAGTACTTC.

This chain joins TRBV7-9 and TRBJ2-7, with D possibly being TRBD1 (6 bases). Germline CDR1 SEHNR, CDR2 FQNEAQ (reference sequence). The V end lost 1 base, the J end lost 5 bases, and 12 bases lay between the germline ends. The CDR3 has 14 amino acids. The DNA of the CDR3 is TGTGCCAGCAGCTTAGGTAACAGGGCAAACGAGCAGTACTTC. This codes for CASSLGNRANEQYF.

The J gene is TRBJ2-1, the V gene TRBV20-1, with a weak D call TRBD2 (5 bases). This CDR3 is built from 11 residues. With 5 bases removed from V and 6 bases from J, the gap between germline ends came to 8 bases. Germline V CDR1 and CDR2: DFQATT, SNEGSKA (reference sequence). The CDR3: CSAGEFNEQFF. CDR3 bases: TGCAGTGCTGGGGAGTTCAATGAGCAGTTCTTC.